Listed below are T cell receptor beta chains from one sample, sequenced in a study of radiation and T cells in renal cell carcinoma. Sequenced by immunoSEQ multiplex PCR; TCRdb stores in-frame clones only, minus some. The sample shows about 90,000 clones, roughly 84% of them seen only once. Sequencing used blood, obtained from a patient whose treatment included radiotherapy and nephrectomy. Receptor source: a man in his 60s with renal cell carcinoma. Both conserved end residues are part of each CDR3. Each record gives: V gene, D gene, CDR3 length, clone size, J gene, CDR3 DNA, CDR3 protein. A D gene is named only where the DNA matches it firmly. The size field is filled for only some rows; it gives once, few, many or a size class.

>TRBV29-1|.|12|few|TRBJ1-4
TGCGGTTCGGGCGTCGGGGGAGAAAAACTGTTTTTT
CGSGVGGEKLFF
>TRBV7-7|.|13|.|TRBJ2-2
TGTGCCAGCAGTAAAGGACTTAGGGGGGAGCTGTTTTTT
CASSKGLRGELFF
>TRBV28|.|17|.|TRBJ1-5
TGTGCCAGCAGTTTAGGGAGGGGACTCCAGGGTAGTCAGCCCCAGCATTTT
CASSLGRGLQGSQPQHF
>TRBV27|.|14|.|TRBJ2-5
TGTGCCAGCAGTTTATCTGGATGGGGAGAGACCCAGTACTTC
CASSLSGWGETQYF
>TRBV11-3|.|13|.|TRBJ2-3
TGTGCCAGCAGCTCCGATACAGGGCATACGCAGTATTTT
CASSSDTGHTQYF
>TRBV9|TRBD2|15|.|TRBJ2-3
TGTGCCAGCAACCCAATAGCGGGGGGCACAGATACGCAGTATTTT
CASNPIAGGTDTQYF
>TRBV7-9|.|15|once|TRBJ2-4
TGTGCCAGCAGCTTAAGTGGCGTAGCCAAAAACATTCAGTACTTC
CASSLSGVAKNIQYF
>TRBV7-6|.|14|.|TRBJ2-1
TGTGCCAGCAGCTTATCCGAGGCCGTAGGTGAGCAGTTCTTC
CASSLSEAVGEQFF
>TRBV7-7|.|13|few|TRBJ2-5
TGTGCCAGCAGCCCCCAGCGCCAAGAGACCCAGTACTTC
CASSPQRQETQYF
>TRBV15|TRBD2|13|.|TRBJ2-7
TGTGCCACCACGGGGAGGGAGGGCTACGAGCAGTACTTC
CATTGREGYEQYF
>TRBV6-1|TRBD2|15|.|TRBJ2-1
TGTGCCAGCAGTGACCCGGGACTAGCGGGAGTTGAGCAGTTCTTC
CASSDPGLAGVEQFF
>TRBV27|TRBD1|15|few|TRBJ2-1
TGTGCCAGCAGTCCATACACATTCGACAGGGATCCGCAGTTCTTC
CASSPYTFDRDPQFF
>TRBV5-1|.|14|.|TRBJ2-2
TGCGCCAGCAGCCGACTACCGAACACCGGGGAGCTGTTTTTT
CASSRLPNTGELFF
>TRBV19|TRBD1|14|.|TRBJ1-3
TGTGCCAGTAGTGACAGGGATGTCGGAAACACCATATATTTT
CASSDRDVGNTIYF
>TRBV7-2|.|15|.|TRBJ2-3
TGTGCCAGCAGCTCCCTCAGCGGGCGCACAGATACGCAGTATTTT
CASSSLSGRTDTQYF
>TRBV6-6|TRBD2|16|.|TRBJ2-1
TGTGCCAGCAGTAGCCCCGGGACTATGGGTGGGAATGAGCAGTTCTTC
CASSSPGTMGGNEQFF
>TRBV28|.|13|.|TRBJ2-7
TGTGCCAGCAGTTTACCAAGCTCCTACGAGCAGTACTTC
CASSLPSSYEQYF
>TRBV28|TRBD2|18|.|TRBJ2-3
TGTGCCAGCAGTCAAGGGACTAGCGGGAGGGCCGTTTCAGATACGCAGTATTTT
CASSQGTSGRAVSDTQYF
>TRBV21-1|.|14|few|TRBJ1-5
TGTGCCAAACGGACGGGACCCCGCAATCAGCCCCAGCATTTT
CAKRTGPRNQPQHF
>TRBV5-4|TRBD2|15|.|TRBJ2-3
TGTGCCAGCAGCCCCCGGGGTAGCGGGAGTCATACGCAGTATTTT
CASSPRGSGSHTQYF
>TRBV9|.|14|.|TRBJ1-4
TGTGCCAGCAGCGTATCTGGGCGGGTTGAAAAACTGTTTTTT
CASSVSGRVEKLFF
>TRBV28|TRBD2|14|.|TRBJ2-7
TGTGCCACCGGACTAGCCCGAGTCCCCTACGAGCAGTACTTC
CATGLARVPYEQYF
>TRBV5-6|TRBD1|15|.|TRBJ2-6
TGTGCCAGCAGCTTGGCGAACAGGGGTGAACACGTCCTGACTTTC
CASSLANRGEHVLTF
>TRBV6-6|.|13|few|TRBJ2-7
TGTGCCAGCTTACAGGGTTCAACCTACGAGCAGTACTTC
CASLQGSTYEQYF
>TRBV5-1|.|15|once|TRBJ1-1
TGCGCCAGCAGCCGATCAGGGCGGGAGAACACTGAAGCTTTCTTT
CASSRSGRENTEAFF
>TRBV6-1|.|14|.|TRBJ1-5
TGTGCCAGCAGTGAAGCAGGGAACGGTCAGCCCCAGCATTTT
CASSEAGNGQPQHF
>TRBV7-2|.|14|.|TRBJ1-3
TGTGCCAGCAGCTTAAGGGCAGGTGGAGACACCATATATTTT
CASSLRAGGDTIYF
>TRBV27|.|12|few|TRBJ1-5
TGTGCCAGCAGTTTTAGCGGTCAGCCCCAGCATTTT
CASSFSGQPQHF
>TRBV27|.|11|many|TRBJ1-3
TGTGCCAGCAAAATGGGTGGCACCATATATTTT
CASKMGGTIYF
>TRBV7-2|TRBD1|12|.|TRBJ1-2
TGTGCCAGCAGTCGGGACAGGGGTACGTTCACCTTC
CASSRDRGTFTF
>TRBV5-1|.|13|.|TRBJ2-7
TGCGCCAGCAGCCCTCGGGCTGGCTTCGAGCAGTACTTC
CASSPRAGFEQYF
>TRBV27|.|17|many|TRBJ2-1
TGTGCCAGCAGTTCGAGGGTAGGGCTAGCCTCCTACAATGAGCAGTTCTTC
CASSSRVGLASYNEQFF
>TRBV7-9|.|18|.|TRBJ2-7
TGTGCCAGCAGCTTAGAGGTGGGGCTAGCCCGACAGTTGGGAGAGCAGTACTTC
CASSLEVGLARQLGEQYF
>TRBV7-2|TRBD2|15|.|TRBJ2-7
TGTGCCAGCAGCTCCGTGGAGCGGGGCCGCTACGAGCAGTACTTC
CASSSVERGRYEQYF
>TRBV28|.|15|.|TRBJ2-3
TGTGCCAGCACCCCTAACAGGGAACACACAGATACGCAGTATTTT
CASTPNREHTDTQYF
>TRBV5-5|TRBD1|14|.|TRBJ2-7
TGTGCCAGCAGCACCGGGACAGGCTCCTACGAGCAGTACTTC
CASSTGTGSYEQYF
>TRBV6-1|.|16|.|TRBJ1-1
TGTGCCAGCAGTGAAGGGGGAACAGGAGGGAACACTGAAGCTTTCTTT
CASSEGGTGGNTEAFF
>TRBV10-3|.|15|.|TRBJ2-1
TGTGCCATCAGTGAGCGGGGCCGGACCTACAATGAGCAGTTCTTC
CAISERGRTYNEQFF
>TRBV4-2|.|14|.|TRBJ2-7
TGTGCCAGCAGCCAAAATTCTATTACCTACGAGCAGTACTTC
CASSQNSITYEQYF
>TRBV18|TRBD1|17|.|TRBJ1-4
TGTGCCAGCTCATCCTACCGACAGGGTAGAGATAGGCGTAGACTGTTTTTT
CASSSYRQGRDRRRLFF
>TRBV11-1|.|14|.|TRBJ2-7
TGTGCCAGCACCCAGGGCCGCAGGTCCTACGAGCAGTACTTC
CASTQGRRSYEQYF
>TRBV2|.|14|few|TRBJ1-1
TGTGCCAGCAGAGCCGGGACGTTGAACACTGAAGCTTTCTTT
CASRAGTLNTEAFF
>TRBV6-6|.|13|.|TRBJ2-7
TGTGCCAGCAGTTACTCGAGGGAGTACGAGCAGTACTTC
CASSYSREYEQYF
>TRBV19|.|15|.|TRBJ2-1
TGTGCCAGTAGTATAGAAGACCATTCCTACAATGAGCAGTTCTTC
CASSIEDHSYNEQFF
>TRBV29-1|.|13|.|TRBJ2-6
TGCAGAGCGGCGAGGGATGGGGCCAACGTCCTGACTTTC
CRAARDGANVLTF
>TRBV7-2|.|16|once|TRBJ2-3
TGTGCCAGCAGCTTACCCCTTCGAGGGTGGGCAGATACGCAGTATTTT
CASSLPLRGWADTQYF
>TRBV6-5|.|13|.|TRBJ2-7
TGTGCCAGCAGACCCCATCTGGGTTACGAGCAGTACTTC
CASRPHLGYEQYF
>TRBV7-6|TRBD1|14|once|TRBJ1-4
TGTGCCAGCAGCTTAGGGGGACAGTCTTCAAAACTGTTTTTT
CASSLGGQSSKLFF